Shown below are 30 T cell receptor beta chains from a single sample sequenced in a study of control samples from healthy donors and cancer patients (dated by TCRdb to the early 2020s). Library prep was done by the immunoSEQ multiplex PCR assay. Sourced from immuneACCESS, this table was stored by TCRdb with only in-frame sequences that have V and J called. A share of the clones is absent; for the studies checked, an unresolved V gene accounts for under half, and the remainder has no known explanation. This sample is represented by about 160,000 clones; roughly 90% of them were singletons. 0.65% to 0.75% of the sample comes from the top ten. The sequenced sample was blood. These receptors were collected from a woman aged 25 to 45 in good health.

The chain uses TRBV29-1 and TRBJ2-3; D unresolved. Germline CDR1 SQVTM, CDR2 ANQGSEA. The germline V and J ends were trimmed by 3 bases and 6 bases, with 19 bases remaining between them. The CDR3 sequence is 15 residues long. For the CDR3, the DNA is TGCAGCGTTGACCAGGATGGAGACCCCCTGGATACGCAGTATTTT. Translated, it gives CSVDQDGDPLDTQYF.

This clone appeared once. The rearrangement joins TRBV27 to TRBJ1-1, with 10 bases that match TRBD1. J was trimmed by 4 bases and V by 6 bases; bases with no gene match: 2. CDR1 and CDR2 (germline): MNHEY, SMNVEV (reference sequence). This CDR3 is built from 13 residues. The CDR3 DNA sequence: TGTGCCAGCAGCCGACAGGGGGCCACTGAAGCTTTCTTT. Translation: CASSRQGATEAFF.

The chain uses TRBV27 and TRBJ1-1; D not certain. Germline V gene lookup returns CDR1 MNHEY and CDR2 SMNVEV (reference sequence). The V end lost 1 base, the J end lost 0 bases, and 9 bases lay between the germline ends. The CDR3 runs 15 residues. The CDR3 sequence is CASSLLMGLNTEAFF. The CDR3 coding sequence is TGTGCCAGCAGTTTATTGATGGGATTGAACACTGAAGCTTTCTTT.

The V call is TRBV6-2 or TRBV6-3, the J call TRBJ2-3, with D perhaps assigned TRBD1 or TRBD2 (5 bases each). Germline V gene data show CDR1 as MNHEY and CDR2 as SVGEGT. The length of the CDR3 is 16 residues. V was pared by 2 bases and J by 2 bases, with 14 bases between. CDR3 nucleotide sequence: TGTGCCAGCAGTTACGCGCGGCAGGGACCCACAGATACGCAGTATTTT. Encoded protein: CASSYARQGPTDTQYF.

The chain carries TRBV28 and TRBJ2-7, with 7 bases that match TRBD1. The CDR3 spans 15 residues. The V and J ends lost 3 bases and 1 base, in that order; junction bases with no gene match: 6. Germline V CDR1 and CDR2: MDHEN, SYDVKM. The CDR3 DNA reads TGTGCCAGCAGTTTCACCGGACAGGCTTCCTACGAGCAGTACTTC. It encodes CASSFTGQASYEQYF.

The chain couples TRBV7-2 to TRBJ2-1; no clear D. The CDR3 extends over 12 amino acids. The germline CDR1 and CDR2 sequences are SGHTA and FQGNSA. V was cut by 5 bases and J by 9 bases, with 11 bases left in between. CDR3: CASSTDSAEQFF. The CDR3 bases are TGTGCCAGCAGCACCGACTCCGCTGAGCAGTTCTTC.

This clone was detected once. The chain has TRBV18 and TRBJ2-3, with D maybe TRBD2 (5 bases). V was cut by 5 bases and J by 0 bases, with 12 bases left in between. From germline, CDR1 is KGHSH and CDR2 LQKENI. The CDR3 spans 15 residues. The CDR3 bases are TGTGCCAGCTCAGCGACTACCAGCAGCACAGATACGCAGTATTTT. Protein: CASSATTSSTDTQYF.

This clone showed up just once. The CDR3 nucleotides read TGCGCCAGCAGCCGGGGACTTCAAGAGACCCAGTACTTC. Translated: CASSRGLQETQYF. The rearrangement joins TRBV5-1 to TRBJ2-5, with D perhaps TRBD2 (6 bases). CDR1 SGHRS and CDR2 YFSETQ come from the germline V gene. V lost 4 bases and J lost 2, with 9 bases in between. CDR3 length equals 13 residues.

This CDR3 reads CSAQRKEQFF. The CDR3 DNA follows: TGCAGTGCTCAGAGAAAGGAGCAGTTCTTC. The chain employs TRBV20-1 and TRBJ2-1; no clear D gene. Looked up from germline, CDR1 is DFQATT and CDR2 is SNEGSKA (reference sequence). Trimming stripped 5 bases from V and 10 bases from J, with 9 bases between. This CDR3 has 10 amino acids.

The chain couples TRBV18 to TRBJ1-2; D gene uncertain. This CDR3 spans 17 amino acids. CDR1 KGHSH and CDR2 LQKENI come from the germline V gene. Between the trimmed V and J ends, which lost 2 bases and 3 bases, there was a span of 19 bases. The chain's CDR3 is CASSPSIPADPYYGYTF. In nucleotides, the CDR3 is TGTGCCAGCTCACCATCGATTCCCGCAGACCCTTACTATGGCTACACCTTC.

This chain connects TRBV23-1 to TRBJ2-7; D perhaps matches TRBD2 (6 bases). TRBV23-1 carries the ORF label, with uncertain function. The V gene lost 5 bases and the J gene lost 0 bases, with 8 bases spanning the gap. The CDR3 runs to 13 residues. In DNA form, the CDR3 reads TGCGCCAGCAGTATCGGGGGCTCCTACGAGCAGTACTTC. It codes for CASSIGGSYEQYF.

This sequence joins TRBV6-5 and TRBJ2-7, with D perhaps matching TRBD2 (5 bases). V dropped 6 bases and J dropped 0 bases, with 12 bases sitting between them. Germline V gene data show CDR1 as MNHEY and CDR2 as SVGAGI. The CDR3 is 14 amino acids. The DNA of the CDR3 is TGTGCCAGCAGATCCAGCGGAAGCTCCTACGAGCAGTACTTC. Translating gives CASRSSGSSYEQYF.

This rearrangement joins TRBV7-9 to TRBJ2-3, with no clear D. CDR1 and CDR2 (germline): SEHNR, FQNEAQ (reference sequence). Between the trimmed V and J ends, which lost 5 bases and 2 bases, there was a span of 14 bases. The CDR3 length is 15 residues. This chain's CDR3 is CASSPPKGYTDTQYF. For the CDR3, the DNA is TGTGCCAGCAGCCCCCCAAAGGGATACACAGATACGCAGTATTTT.

The chain combines TRBV5-1 with TRBJ2-7, with unresolved D. The germline V gene encodes CDR1 SGHRS and CDR2 YFSETQ. The CDR3 extends over 13 amino acids. Trimming removed 0 bases from V and 6 bases from J, with 10 bases in between. The chain's CDR3 is CASSLATLGEQYF. CDR3 DNA: TGCGCCAGCAGCTTGGCGACATTAGGCGAGCAGTACTTC.

The chain is built from TRBV28 and TRBJ2-3; D unresolved. Trimming pared 5 bases from V and 2 bases from J, leaving 17 bases between. The length of the CDR3 is 16 residues. Germline loops: CDR1 MDHEN, CDR2 SYDVKM. The CDR3 is CASSPNPPIDTDTQYF. Here the CDR3 DNA reads TGTGCCAGCAGTCCCAACCCCCCTATCGACACAGATACGCAGTATTTT. The full variable domain, in which reference TRBV28 and TRBJ2-3 provide the parts outside the CDR3, is DVKVTQSSRYLVKRTGEKVFLECVQDMDHENMFWYRQDPGLGLRLIYFSYDVKMKEKGDIPEGYSVSREKKERFSLILESASTNQTSMYLCASSPNPPIDTDTQYFGPGTRLTVL.

In DNA, the CDR3 is TGTGCCAGCAGTGAGAACGGGGGGAACACTGAAGCTTTCTTT. Amino acid sequence: CASSENGGNTEAFF. J is TRBJ1-1 and V is TRBV6-1; D perhaps matches TRBD1 (5 bases). Trimming took 3 bases from V and 1 from J, leaving 9 bases between them. Germline V gives CDR1 MNHNS, CDR2 SASEGT. This CDR3 has 14 residues.

The chain is built from TRBV6-5 and TRBJ1-3, with 7 bases matching TRBD1. V gave up 3 bases and J gave up 4 bases; unmatched junction bases: 6. Germline CDR1 reads MNHEY; CDR2 reads SVGAGI. The CDR3 extends over 15 amino acids. The CDR3 loop is CASSYNRGSGNTIYF. CDR3 sequence (DNA): TGTGCCAGCAGTTATAACAGGGGATCCGGAAACACCATATATTTT.

The genes are TRBV5-4 and TRBJ2-2; 8 bases line up with TRBD1. The CDR3 sequence is 15 residues long. Germline-derived CDR1 and CDR2 are SGHNT and YYREEE (reference sequence). Trimming at V came to 6 bases and at J to 0 bases, leaving 4 bases not matched to a gene. This chain's CDR3 is CASNQGAANTGELFF. In DNA, the CDR3 is TGTGCCAGCAACCAGGGGGCGGCGAACACCGGGGAGCTGTTTTTT.

CDR3 amino acids: CASARGYEQYF. CDR3 nucleotide sequence: TGTGCCAGCGCTAGGGGATACGAGCAGTACTTC. The chain has TRBV27 and TRBJ2-7; D may be TRBD1 (5 bases). Per germline, CDR1 MNHEY and CDR2 SMNVEV (reference sequence). V lost 8 bases and J 4 bases, leaving 9 bases between the germline ends. The CDR3 spans 11 residues.

V is TRBV11-3 and J is TRBJ2-1, with 8 bases aligning to TRBD1. Germline assignment: CDR1 SGHNT and CDR2 YENEEA. The J segment lost 5 bases and the V segment lost 3 bases, leaving 6 bases of the junction unmatched. This CDR3 region has 15 residues. The CDR3 spells CASSFGRGHDNEQFF. The CDR3 DNA reads TGTGCCAGCAGCTTTGGCAGGGGGCATGACAATGAGCAGTTCTTC.

Worth noting for this clone: Other DNA sequences within the sample encode an identical CDR3. The chain links TRBV5-4 to TRBJ2-5; maybe TRBD1 (6 bases). Germline CDR1 reads SGHNT; CDR2 reads YYREEE (reference sequence). The ends were cut back, 4 bases at V and 2 bases at J, with 9 bases in the middle. The CDR3 consists of 13 residues. This chain's CDR3 is CASSPDSQETQYF. CDR3 bases: TGTGCCAGCAGCCCGGACAGTCAAGAGACCCAGTACTTC.

V usage is TRBV2 and J usage is TRBJ1-2, with a weak D call TRBD1 (6 bases). Germline V CDR1 and CDR2: SNHLY, FYNNEI. Trimming removed 3 bases at V and 4 bases at J, with 12 bases between. The CDR3 is 14 amino acids. This CDR3 reads CASSDGGGGYGYTF. DNA of the CDR3: TGTGCCAGCAGTGATGGGGGGGGCGGCTATGGCTACACCTTC.

This chain joins TRBV24-1 and TRBJ1-2; 9 nucleotides align to TRBD1. Germline V CDR1 and CDR2: KGHDR, SFDVKD. The CDR3 has 14 residues. Losses at the gene ends were 4 bases for V and 7 bases for J; bases not matched to a gene: 6. The chain's CDR3 is CATSDPDRGSGYTF. The CDR3 coding sequence is TGTGCCACCAGTGACCCGGACAGGGGATCTGGCTACACCTTC.

In this sample, this clone turned up once. The rearrangement uses TRBV28 and TRBJ1-5; TRBD1 matches 8 bases. Germline V CDR1 and CDR2: MDHEN, SYDVKM. The CDR3 covers 18 residues. V shed 5 bases and J 0 bases; nucleotides not matched to a gene: 12. The CDR3 sequence: CASSTRLGQAYSNQPQHF. The CDR3 nucleotides are TGTGCCAGCAGTACCCGCCTGGGACAGGCCTATAGCAATCAGCCCCAGCATTTT.

The genes are TRBV7-2 and TRBJ1-2; unclear D gene. Germline CDR1 SGHTA, CDR2 FQGNSA. Trimming pared 2 bases from V and 3 bases from J, leaving 22 bases between. The CDR3 loop spans 18 amino acids. In DNA, the CDR3 is TGTGCCAGCAGCTTATTAGTCCCCCAGGAGGGATGGCACTATGGCTACACCTTC. This codes for CASSLLVPQEGWHYGYTF.

The gene calls are TRBV3-1 (or the pseudogene TRBV3-2) and TRBJ2-5, with 7 nucleotides matching TRBD2. Germline CDR1 LGHDT, CDR2 YNNKEL (reference sequence). The CDR3 runs 14 residues. The trim removed 1 base at V and 2 bases at J, leaving 1 base unmatched. CDR3 sequence (DNA): TGTGCCAGCAGCCAAGTGGGACTACAAGAGACCCAGTACTTC. This sequence encodes CASSQVGLQETQYF.

This clone showed up just once. The J gene is TRBJ2-7, the V gene TRBV29-1, with 8 bases identical to TRBD1. Germline CDR1 SQVTM, CDR2 ANQGSEA. With 7 bases clipped from V and 6 bases from J, the junction kept 8 bases outside the gene matches. The CDR3 consists of 12 residues. The CDR3 region has the DNA TGCAGCGGCGGATTAACAGGGGGCGAGCAGTACTTC. It encodes CSGGLTGGEQYF.

The chain joins TRBV28 to TRBJ2-1; 11 bases are a match to TRBD2. V shed 3 bases, J shed 4 bases, and the junction held 2 bases outside the gene matches. Per the germline V gene, CDR1 is MDHEN and CDR2 is SYDVKM. The CDR3 is 15 residues long. CDR3 DNA: TGTGCCAGCAGTTTGCGACTAGCGGGATACAATGAGCAGTTCTTC. Amino acids: CASSLRLAGYNEQFF.

V gene TRBV5-1 combines with J gene TRBJ2-5; 14 nucleotides match TRBD2. The CDR3 spans 16 residues. Germline assignment: CDR1 SGHRS and CDR2 YFSETQ. Trimming removed 2 bases from V and 4 bases from J; junction bases left unmatched: 4. The CDR3 DNA reads TGCGCCAGCAGCTTATCGACTAGCGGGAGGGGAGAGACCCAGTACTTC. This gives the protein CASSLSTSGRGETQYF. The entire variable domain, with the rest obtained from reference TRBV5-1 and TRBJ2-5, is as follows: KAGVTQTPRYLIKTRGQQVTLSCSPISGHRSVSWYQQTPGQGLQFLFEYFSETQRNKGNFPGRFSGRQFSNSRSEMNVSTLELGDSALYLCASSLSTSGRGETQYFGPGTRLLVL.

This chain links TRBV7-2 with TRBJ2-3; the D is unclear. V dropped 5 bases and J dropped 3 bases, with 9 bases sitting between them. The germline CDR1 and CDR2 sequences are SGHTA and FQGNSA. The CDR3 is 13 amino acids. This CDR3 reads CASSPVPTDTQYF. Written as DNA, the CDR3 is TGTGCCAGCAGCCCCGTGCCGACAGATACGCAGTATTTT.